The entry below describes one T cell receptor (beta chain). Its antigen has not been determined. Base qualities were left out, and no much larger clone turns up one base away. Libraries were made using the immunoSEQ multiplex PCR assay. For the multiplex PCR, a mixture combining 60 forward primers for TCR Vbeta segments and 13 reverse primers for TCR Jbeta segments was used. The CDR3 region of rearranged TCR beta genes was amplified from genomic DNA with a multiplex PCR assay. The amplified TCR beta libraries were sequenced on the Illumina HiSeq System as 87-base-pair reads. For the original study's pipeline: Across the roughly 670 repertoires, a later analysis counted 80 million or so unique TCR beta chains, about 10 million of which were shared by at least two donors. Raw reads were error-corrected and collapsed into unique sequences with a nearest-neighbor algorithm that merged closely related sequences to remove PCR and sequencing errors. CDR3 sequences were aligned to IMGT reference sequences to assign V, D and J gene segments. For a sequence to be retained, a match of at least six nucleotides was required to both a V gene segment and a J gene segment. A rearrangement counted as productive if the CDR3 had no stop codons and remained in frame with V and J, and every other rearrangement counted as non-productive. Following IMGT convention, CDR3 was defined as the stretch from the second conserved V-encoded cysteine to the conserved J-encoded phenylalanine. In an earlier analysis of more than 550 of the donors, sequences lacking an unambiguous match to a single V gene segment were excluded. In an earlier analysis of approximately 560 of the donors, a V segment was called functional when productive rearrangements were above 56.7%, and segregating when the standard deviation between donors exceeded 5%. To diagnose cytomegalovirus status from the catalog of TCR beta chain sequences, a statistical classification framework was built. V and J gene assignment, in a later analysis, came from comparing TCR nucleotide sequences with IMGT/GENE-DB human TR gene sequences. The TCRdist pipeline was used in a later analysis to assign CDR3 sequences and most-parsimonious VDJ recombination scenarios. In a later analysis, each TCR beta chain was defined by its CDR3 amino acid sequence together with its V-gene family, and reads without a unique V-gene family were excluded. As a way to deal with suspected cross-contamination and a sequencing artifact, a later analysis dropped over 550 nucleotide sequences that were highly shared and had low generation probability. In a later analysis, a clonal expansion index was calculated for each public chain from normalized within-repertoire ranks of inferred template counts. In a later analysis, generation probabilities were computed using a VDJ recombination model fitted to out-of-frame rearrangements, and the results were checked against IGoR. In a later analysis, TCR-TCR, TCR-HLA and TCR-CMV co-occurrence was scored with hypergeometric tests, and a repertoire-size bias correction was applied to TCR pairs. A later analysis estimated false discovery rates by permuting HLA or CMV assignments 20 times. In a later analysis, co-occurring TCRs were grouped using DBSCAN, and TCRdist sequence similarity was added for clustering within HLA-allele-positive subsets. Repertoires with fewer than 30,000 or more than 120,000 public chains, plus five repertoires with anomalous nucleotide sharing, were excluded from co-occurrence clustering. In its TCRdb copy, this immuneACCESS table keeps in-frame sequences only and misses some clones. Where compared with another copy, unresolved V genes explain less than half of these, and the others have no known cause. V, J and clone size derive from that table, while D and trimming were established from the DNA sequence. The sample includes about 55,000 clones, with about three quarters observed a single time. Approximately 2.4% of the sample belongs to the ten largest clones.

The CDR3 goes from the cysteine to the phenylalanine over 13 residues. Only CDR3 DNA is held: 39 bases, read in frame from base 1. From a lookup of the germline V gene, CDR1 and CDR2 are ENHRY and SYGVKD. For this chain, trimming is 6 bases at the V end and 5 bases at the J end, and the number of junction bases without a gene match is 1. This specimen belongs to a study of cytomegalovirus exposure and HLA in healthy donors (dated by TCRdb to 2016 to 2017). Some background on the complete study: According to an earlier analysis of 587 of the donors, roughly 180 million T cells yielded approximately 120 million unique TCR beta sequences and more than 250 Gb of sequence data. Typing coverage differed by locus: A, B, C, DRB1 and DQB1 were typed in roughly 629-640 donors, DQA1 in about 560, DPA1 in over 600, and DPB1 in roughly 470. A separate validation cohort of some 130 different subjects was used in addition to the approximately 640-subject first cohort. An early release that covered several hundred HLA-typed donors contained around 330 gigabases of sequencing data and 75 million to 100 million unique TCR sequences. Among 300 to 500 genotyped donors of the cohort, an average of around 250,000 unique TCR beta nucleotide sequences was sequenced per donor, of which approximately 18% were non-productive. About 5 DR-DQ haplotypes were handled as single units for association and clustering, since linkage in the cohort was strong. A later genetic analysis took genome-wide SNP genotypes for 398 of the 666 donors and used that subset as a discovery cohort. The study used immunosequencing to profile the T cell repertoires of several hundred subjects and linked those repertoires to cytomegalovirus serostatus. An earlier analysis of about 620 of the donors applied high-throughput TCR beta sequencing to assess whether each TCR beta V gene segment acted as functional or pseudogenic. A later analysis re-analyzed previously published TCR beta repertoires from 500 to 700 donors and added high-resolution HLA genotyping to study TCR occurrence patterns. The genetic ancestry cluster associated with self-reported Caucasian donors included around four fifths of the approximately 430 genotyped donors. The study aimed to test whether cataloging public T cell receptors could reveal signatures of past pathogen exposure. Donor age, sex, ethnicity and CMV serostatus were collected together with the repertoire data. All discovery cohort repertoires had been generated using a single sequencing platform. Both class I and class II loci were covered by HLA typing, at four-digit resolution. To predict cytomegalovirus infection status, the study combined high-throughput TCR immunosequencing, statistical association of individual TCRs with disease status, and machine learning. Rather than using new phenotypic data, the later analysis identified candidate immune exposures from TCR beta sequences and from how often those sequences occurred across donors.

In total, 666 healthy bone marrow donors made up the cohort. Cohort members were all nominally healthy when sampled, although unrecorded immune exposures were likely present. The donor tested CMV seronegative, placing the donor among the 300 to 400 seronegative members of the cohort. Every donor gave a peripheral blood sample, and the peripheral blood mononuclear cells from that sample were used for TCR beta sequencing. Genomic DNA was extracted from the blood cell samples with the Qiagen DNeasy Blood Extraction Kit. Overall results and qualifications from the work: In a later genetic analysis, fewer N-insertions in productive TCRs were reported among donors in an Asian-associated ancestry cluster than the approximately 710-donor mean. Most TCR sequences were seen in very few donors, while some public TCRs were found in many individuals. A total of roughly 160 TCR beta chains were listed by the study as associated with cytomegalovirus. Specific HLA alleles were associated with roughly 17,000 TCR beta sequences at a false discovery rate of 0.05 in a later analysis. Compared with equally common non-associated chains, HLA-associated TCR beta chains in a later analysis were more clonally expanded and had lower generation probabilities. Most CMV-associated TCR beta chains appeared to be HLA-restricted in a later analysis, and the HLA associations seemed to be driven largely by CMV exposure. Linkage disequilibrium might explain the correlated functional status among segregating V segments, but an unknown experimental factor could not be ruled out. A later analysis found that TCR association rates varied across HLA loci, with DRB1 alleles showing the most associated TCRs and HLA-C alleles the fewest. A group of highly shared sequence variants was considered likely to be a technical artifact of the sequencing pipeline. Sequencing depth was assumed to be roughly uniform across donors in the presence/absence analyses, though that assumption may not hold. In an earlier analysis of around 600 of the donors, most TCR beta V segments appeared in productive rearrangements about 90% or about 30% of the time, broadly matching IMGT annotations. According to a later analysis, parvovirus B19, influenza, CMV and Epstein-Barr virus appeared linked to several top co-occurrence clusters. V-gene and J-gene trimming of TCR beta chains was associated with a missense DCLRE1C variant in a later genetic analysis, and the association was replicated in an independent cohort. The earlier analysis of approximately 590 of the donors excluded some 15 rarely observed V segments, including chromosome 9 orphons, because counts were too low. Some IMGT-functional V segments, including TRBV6-2 and TRBV6-3, could not be distinguished by the 87-base-pair reads and were therefore excluded. Strong co-occurrence of HLA alleles, especially DR and DQ, made assigning TCR associations to individual alleles difficult. A few of the identified cytomegalovirus-associated TCR beta chains were confirmed in vitro to be specific for cytomegalovirus antigens. The authors suggested that the approach could potentially be generalized to other disease states and immunological phenotypes. Because HLA typing was unavailable for some donors at each locus, only the typed subset was used in association tests. A further reported finding was that TCR beta sequences accurately predicted the HLA-A and HLA-B alleles for most subjects in the first cohort. Immune exposure information for the cohort was limited to CMV serostatus. The cohort was sequenced for TCR beta chains only, and without alpha or paired-chain data the features that could be detected were limited. The classifier was reported to diagnose cytomegalovirus status with high specificity and sensitivity in both the original and validation cohorts.

In this chain, TRBV10-3 is recombined with TRBJ2-5, and TRBD1 aligns with 12 junction nucleotides. The sequencing input was PBMCs. The receptor was isolated from a female donor in good health and CMV-seronegative. At the DNA level, the sequence is TGTGCCATCAGGGGACAGGGGGCGGAGACCCAGTACTTC. This sequence encodes CAIRGQGAETQYF.